This T cell receptor (beta chain) comes out of a study of T cell responses to AZD1222 COVID-19 vaccine (dated by TCRdb to the early 2020s). As for the study more broadly: A total of about 230 trial participants underwent TCR sequencing, of whom 200 to 220 received two doses of AZD1222 and about 26 received two doses of the MenACWY control vaccine. Trial participants were enrolled by age into subgroups of 18-55, 56-69 and 70-plus years, and 148, 28 and 57 TCR-sequenced participants, respectively, were included in these subgroups.

The CDR3 starts with the cysteine, ends with the phenylalanine, and has 14 residues. The only DNA kept is the CDR3, 42 bases in frame from the first base. V gives up 4 bases and J gives up 3 bases, and the segment between their germline ends measures 10 bases. The germline V gene (reference sequence) provides CDR1 SEHNR and CDR2 FQNEAQ. Of note for this clone: Its target antigen remains unknown. Base qualities are not recorded, but no much larger clone differs from it by a single base.

The CDR3 regions of human TCRbeta chains were analyzed by immunosequencing. In the authors' own workflow: Repertoire TCRs were matched against a reference library of SARS-CoV-2-specific TCRs generated with the MIRA antigen-specificity platform. Breadth meant the fraction of unique TCRs that were SARS-CoV-2-associated, whereas depth meant the fraction of total T cells that were SARS-CoV-2-associated. Each spike-specific TCR was assigned to its reactive spike region and to a CD4 or CD8 class using the MIRA data. Log10-transformed breadth and depth values were compared by one-way ANOVA with Sidak's multiple comparisons tests. TCRdb stores this immuneACCESS table with in-frame sequences only. Part of the clones is absent; in the studies checked, under half of the shortfall reflects unresolved V genes, and no reason is known for the rest. V and J calls and clone size follow that table, whereas D and trimming were derived from the DNA. Within this sample are some 120,000 clones, with about 89% of them counted one time only. Around 10% of the sample comes from the top ten.

The time point label on this specimen signifies: baseline before first vaccination. Read against the paper, the sample's treatment or condition label means: meningococcal conjugate vaccine given as trial control. The vaccinee samples were drawn from two UK trials, COV001 and COV002, one of which was a single-blind randomized controlled phase 2/3 trial testing AZD1222 (ChAdOx1 nCoV-19) in healthy adults. Trial participant PBMC samples were collected at day 0 and day 28 after the second dose for TCRbeta chain sequencing. General conclusions and limits of the study: CD4 TCRs associated with the vaccine covered the entire spike protein, and the dominant responses were in regions 160-218 and 743-854. Conclusions about previously exposed vaccinees are limited, since just 5 or 6 AZD1222 recipients were seropositive for SARS-CoV-2 at baseline. Because no day 14 peak-response samples were available, the repertoires could be characterized only after the peak T cell response. Reportedly, almost half of the unique spike-specific TCRs recognized epitopes lying outside the regions that are mutated in the B.1.351 and B.1.1.7 variants. Participants were mostly white British and included more females than males, and it was suggested by the authors that clonal diversity may have been underestimated. The 56-69-year group was small, and its depth increase did not reach significance, likely because of low power. A significant rise in spike-specific TCR breadth and depth was observed after two AZD1222 doses relative to day 0 and relative to MenACWY recipients.

The sequence derives from an adult in good health. Rearrangement joined TRBV7-9 to TRBJ1-5; the D gene cannot be resolved reliably. The sequenced sample was peripheral blood, obtained on day 0 of MenACWY control vaccination. DNA sequence: TGTGCCAGCAGCTCCAACAGCAACAATCAGCCCCAGCATTTT. It is translated as CASSSNSNNQPQHF.